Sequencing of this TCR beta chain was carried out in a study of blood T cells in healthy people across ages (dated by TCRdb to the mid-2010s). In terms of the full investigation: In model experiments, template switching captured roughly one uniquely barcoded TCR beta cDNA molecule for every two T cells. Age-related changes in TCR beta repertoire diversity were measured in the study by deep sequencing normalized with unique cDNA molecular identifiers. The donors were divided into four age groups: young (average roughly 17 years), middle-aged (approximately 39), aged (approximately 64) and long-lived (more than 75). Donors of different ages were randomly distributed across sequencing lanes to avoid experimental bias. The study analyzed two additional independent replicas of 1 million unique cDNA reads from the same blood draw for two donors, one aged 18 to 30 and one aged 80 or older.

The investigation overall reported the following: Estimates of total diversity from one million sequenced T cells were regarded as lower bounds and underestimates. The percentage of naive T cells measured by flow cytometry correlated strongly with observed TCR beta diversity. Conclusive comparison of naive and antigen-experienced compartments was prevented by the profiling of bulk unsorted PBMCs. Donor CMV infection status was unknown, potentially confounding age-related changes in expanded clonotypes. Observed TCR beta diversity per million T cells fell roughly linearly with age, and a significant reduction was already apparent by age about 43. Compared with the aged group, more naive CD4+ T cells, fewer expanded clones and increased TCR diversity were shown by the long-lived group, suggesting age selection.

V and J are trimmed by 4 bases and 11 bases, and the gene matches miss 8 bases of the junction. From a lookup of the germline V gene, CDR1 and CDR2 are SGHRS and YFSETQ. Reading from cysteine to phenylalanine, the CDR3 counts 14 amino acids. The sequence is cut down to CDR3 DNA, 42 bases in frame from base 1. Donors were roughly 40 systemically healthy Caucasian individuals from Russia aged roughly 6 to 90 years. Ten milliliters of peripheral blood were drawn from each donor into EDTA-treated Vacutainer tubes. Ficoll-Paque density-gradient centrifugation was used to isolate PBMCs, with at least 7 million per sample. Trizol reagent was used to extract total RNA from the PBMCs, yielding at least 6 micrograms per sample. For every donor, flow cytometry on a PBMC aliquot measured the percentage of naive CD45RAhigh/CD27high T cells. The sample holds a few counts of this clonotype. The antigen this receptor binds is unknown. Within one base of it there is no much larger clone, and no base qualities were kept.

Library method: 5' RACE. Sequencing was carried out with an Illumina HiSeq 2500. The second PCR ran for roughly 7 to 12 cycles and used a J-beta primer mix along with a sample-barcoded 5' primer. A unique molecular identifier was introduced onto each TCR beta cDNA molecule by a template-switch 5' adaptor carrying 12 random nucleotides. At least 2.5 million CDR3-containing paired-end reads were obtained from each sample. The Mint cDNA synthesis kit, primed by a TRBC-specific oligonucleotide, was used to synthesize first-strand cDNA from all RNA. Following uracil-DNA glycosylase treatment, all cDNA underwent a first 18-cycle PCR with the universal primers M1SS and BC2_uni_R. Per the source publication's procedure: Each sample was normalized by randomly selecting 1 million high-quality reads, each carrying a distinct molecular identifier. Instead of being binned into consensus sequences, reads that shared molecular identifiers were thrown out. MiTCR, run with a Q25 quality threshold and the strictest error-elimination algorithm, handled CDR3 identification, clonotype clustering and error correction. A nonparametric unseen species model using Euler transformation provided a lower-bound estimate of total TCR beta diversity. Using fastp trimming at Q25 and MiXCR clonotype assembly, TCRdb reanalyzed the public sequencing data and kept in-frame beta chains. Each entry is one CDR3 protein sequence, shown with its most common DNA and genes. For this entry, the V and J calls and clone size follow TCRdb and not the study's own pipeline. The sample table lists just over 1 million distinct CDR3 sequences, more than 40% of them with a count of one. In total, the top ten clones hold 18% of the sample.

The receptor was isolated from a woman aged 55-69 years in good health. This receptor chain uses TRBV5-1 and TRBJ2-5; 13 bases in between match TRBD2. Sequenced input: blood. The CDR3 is CASSEGLAGVQQYF. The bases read TGCGCCAGCAGCGAAGGACTAGCGGGGGTACAGCAGTACTTC.